What follows describes a single TCR beta chain. The sample holds one count of this clonotype. Its recognized antigen is unknown. One base away there is no much larger clone; base qualities are not given. One read alone makes for weak evidence. The CDR3 covers 14 residues, taking in both the cysteine and the phenylalanine. Left in the record is the CDR3 DNA by itself, 42 bases read in frame from the first base. V lost 3 bases and J lost 4 bases; the stretch between them is 10 bases long. The germline V gene (reference sequence) sets CDR1 to MNHEY and CDR2 to SMNVEV. These data are taken from a study of T cell repertoires in cytomegalovirus infection (dated by TCRdb to the late 2010s). Looking at the study overall: Alongside well-studied HLA-B-restricted epitopes, the peptide stimulations were aimed at recently identified HLA-C-restricted CMV epitopes, whose presentation resists viral immunomodulation. Donor HLA type was relevant to the analysis, because carriage of CMV infection together with the matching HLA type was indicated by public TCR beta signatures. Results the study describes overall, beyond this receptor: The ex vivo response was dominated by HLA-C-restricted CMV-specific TCR beta clonotypes, and the single most frequent clonotype in two of eight donors was supplied by these HLA-C-restricted clonotypes. In both this cohort and an independent roughly 400-donor cohort, the cumulative frequency of public TCR beta family members distinguished carriers of CMV infection plus the relevant HLA type.

Reads for this sample came from an Illumina HiSeq 1500. TCRdb reprocessing: public reads trimmed at Q25 with fastp, clones called with MiXCR, in-frame beta chains kept. Here each entry gathers all rows of one CDR3 protein and keeps the most common genes and DNA. A total of 900,000 to 950,000 distinct CDR3 sequences appear in this sample, roughly 30% of them only once. 13% of the sample goes to the ten largest clones. The meaning of the sample's treatment or condition label: in vitro stimulation with specific CMV peptide epitopes to enrich CMV-specific T cells. The sequence is built from TRBV27 and TRBJ2-1; the D gene remains uncertain. Sequenced material: cultured CD8+ T cells from PBMCs, taken from culture after CMV antigen stimulation. The clonotype comes from a human donor in good health (CMV status not recorded). Some clones in this sample may be carry-over from other donors' samples. The nucleotide sequence reads as follows: TGTGCCAGCAGTTTTAGCAGAGATTACAATGAGCAGTTCTTC. Its translation is CASSFSRDYNEQFF.